The 17 T cell receptor beta chains given below trace back to one sample, sequenced in a study of T-cell memory formation after mild COVID-19. TCRdb fed the 5' RACE reads into MiXCR, producing one record per CDR3 protein. The sample has fewer than 300,000 distinct CDR3 sequences; about 20% are singletons. Sequences were obtained from PBMCs or a T cell subset sorted from them (not recorded which). Receptors were obtained from a man aged 18 to 35 who had mild COVID-19 (a few samples of this study predate the infection). Cell type and time point are not known.

This clonotype has a handful of counts. The gene calls are TRBV20-1 and TRBJ1-5; no clear D. V was clipped by 3 bases and J by 9 bases, with 15 bases between them. CDR1 and CDR2 (germline): DFQATT, SNEGSKA (reference sequence). The CDR3 contains 13 residues. Here the CDR3 reads CSASSETAGPQHF. CDR3 nucleotide sequence: TGCAGTGCTAGCTCAGAGACTGCGGGGCCCCAGCATTTT.

This clonotype was found many times. The chain is built from TRBV20-1 and TRBJ2-1; 9 positions agree with TRBD1. V dropped 6 bases and J dropped 3; count of bases not matched to a gene: 6. The CDR3 is made up of 14 amino acids. The germline gives CDR1 DFQATT, CDR2 SNEGSKA (reference sequence). DNA for the CDR3: TGCAGTGCACAACCGGGACAGGGCTACAATGAGCAGTTCTTC. It specifies CSAQPGQGYNEQFF.

J is TRBJ2-1 and V is TRBV2, with 7 bases matching TRBD2. Germline V gives CDR1 SNHLY, CDR2 FYNNEI. The CDR3 has 14 amino acids. After removal of 6 bases from V and 5 bases from J, the junction contained 7 bases not matched to a gene. The CDR3 coding sequence is TGTGCCAGCAGGGAGCGGGGTAGGGACAATGAGCAGTTCTTC. Encoded protein: CASRERGRDNEQFF.

This chain uses TRBV7-6 with TRBJ2-3; TRBD1 aligns across 9 bases. The germline V gene has CDR1 SGHVS and CDR2 FNYEAQ. The CDR3 is 14 residues long. V was clipped by 5 bases and J by 3 bases; unmatched bases: 3. The CDR3 DNA reads TGTGCCAGCAGCACGACAGGGGGAACAGATACGCAGTATTTT. It codes for CASSTTGGTDTQYF.

A few counts support this clonotype. J is TRBJ1-1 and V is TRBV25-1, with D uncertain. With 3 bases removed from V and 3 bases from J, the gap between germline ends came to 14 bases. The germline V gene has CDR1 MGHDK and CDR2 SYGVNS. The CDR3 runs to 15 residues. The CDR3 reads CASSDIEGRDTEAFF. CDR3 bases: TGTGCCAGCAGTGATATAGAGGGTAGGGACACTGAAGCTTTCTTT.

This clonotype is a singleton in its sample. The genes are TRBV5-6 and TRBJ2-7, with D unclear. Trimming left V 0 bases short and J 2 bases short, with 6 bases between. The CDR3 covers 13 residues. Looked up from germline, CDR1 is SGHDT and CDR2 is YYEEEE. This CDR3 reads CASSLVATYEQYV. CDR3 nucleotide sequence: TGTGCCAGCAGCTTGGTAGCTACCTACGAGCAGTACGTC.

This clonotype has a handful of counts. DNA of the CDR3: TGTGCCAGCAGTCCACTGGACAGGGACGGTCAGCCCCAGCATTTT. Amino acid sequence: CASSPLDRDGQPQHF. The chain has TRBV28 and TRBJ1-5; 8 nucleotides agree with TRBD1. Unmatched junction bases numbered 9, after V lost 5 bases and J lost 6 bases. The CDR3 extends over 15 amino acids. Germline loops: CDR1 MDHEN, CDR2 SYDVKM.

A few counts support this clonotype. The CDR3: CSVDRQGASETQYF. CDR3 coding DNA: TGCAGCGTTGATCGGCAGGGGGCGAGCGAGACCCAGTACTTC. This chain joins TRBV29-1 and TRBJ2-5, with 8 bases that match TRBD1. Trimming at V came to 3 bases and at J to 5 bases, leaving 8 bases not matched to a gene. Germline V gene sequence: CDR1 SQVTM, CDR2 ANQGSEA. This CDR3 contains 14 residues.

CDR3 bases: TGTGCCAGCAGCTTATTCCCAACAGGCAGTTCACCCCTCCACTTT. Translation: CASSLFPTGSSPLHF. This chain connects TRBV5-5 to TRBJ1-6, with a possible D match to TRBD1 (5 bases). In germline, CDR1 is SGHKS, CDR2 YYEKEE (reference sequence). This CDR3 is 15 amino acids long. The V gene lost 2 bases and the J gene lost 9 bases, with 15 bases spanning the gap.

The genes are TRBV5-1 and TRBJ1-6, with TRBD1 identical over 9 bases. Germline V CDR1 and CDR2: SGHRS, YFSETQ. Trimming cost V 1 base and J 10 bases; bases outside gene matches: 6. The CDR3 extends over 15 amino acids. The CDR3 coding sequence is TGCGCCAGCAGCTTGTCGGGACAGGGACGGTCACCCCTCCACTTT. Its translation: CASSLSGQGRSPLHF.

A few counts support this clonotype. The gene calls are TRBV4-1 and TRBJ1-1; no clear D gene. There are 14 residues in the CDR3. Trimming stripped 4 bases from V and 0 bases from J, with 9 bases between. From germline, CDR1 is MGHRA and CDR2 YSYEKL. The CDR3 DNA sequence: TGCGCCAGCAGCCCAGAACCCCTGAACACTGAAGCTTTCTTT. It codes for CASSPEPLNTEAFF.

In its sample, this clonotype was seen a few times. The chain combines TRBV7-2 with TRBJ2-3; D is undetermined. The CDR3 loop spans 14 amino acids. From germline, CDR1 is SGHTA and CDR2 FQGNSA. V was shortened by 3 bases and J by 1 base, with 8 bases between the two germline ends. Here the CDR3 reads CASSFSLGTDTQYF. CDR3 nucleotide sequence: TGTGCCAGCAGCTTCTCCCTAGGCACAGATACGCAGTATTTT.

This clonotype occurred many times. Here the CDR3 DNA reads TGTGCCATCAGTGAGTCGGGAGCAGATACGCAGTATTTT. Its protein product is CAISESGADTQYF. The V call is TRBV10-3, the J call TRBJ2-3; perhaps TRBD2 as D (5 bases). CDR1 is ENHRY, CDR2 SYGVKD, per germline. This CDR3 region has 13 residues. V shed 0 bases and J shed 4 bases, with 5 bases lying between them.

The chain combines TRBV7-6 with TRBJ2-1, with D perhaps TRBD1 (6 bases). V was clipped by 5 bases and J by 6 bases, with 20 bases between them. Germline loops: CDR1 SGHVS, CDR2 FNYEAQ. The CDR3 has 16 amino acids. The CDR3 sequence: CASSLGGLRQGNEQFF. In DNA form, the CDR3 reads TGTGCCAGCAGCCTAGGGGGTTTGCGGCAGGGCAATGAGCAGTTCTTC.

The sample holds a few counts of this clonotype. The chain carries TRBV9 and TRBJ2-7, with D possibly being TRBD1 (6 bases). From germline, CDR1 is SGDLS and CDR2 YYNGEE. The CDR3 is 15 amino acids. V dropped 0 bases and J dropped 7 bases, with 17 bases sitting between them. CDR3 loop: CASSVGVGARGEQYF. The CDR3 DNA reads TGTGCCAGCAGCGTAGGGGTCGGAGCCAGGGGAGAGCAGTACTTC. Variable domain in full (rest from reference TRBV9 and TRBJ2-7): DSGVTQTPKHLITATGQRVTLRCSPRSGDLSVYWYQQSLDQGLQFLIQYYNGEERAKGNILERFSAQQFPDLHSELNLSSLELGDSALYFCASSVGVGARGEQYFGPGTRLTVT.

This clonotype has just a few counts. The chain combines TRBV6-2 or TRBV6-3 with TRBJ1-1, with D hard to call. The germline V gene has CDR1 MNHEY and CDR2 SVGEGT. V lost 8 bases and J lost 1, with 14 bases in between. This CDR3 region has 14 residues. In nucleotides, the CDR3 is TGTGCCAGCGGGAACCCCAGTTCGAACACTGAAGCTTTCTTT. It encodes CASGNPSSNTEAFF.

The chain links TRBV7-9 to TRBJ2-3; a possible D gene is TRBD1 (6 bases). V lost 5 bases to trimming and J lost 0 bases, with 9 bases between them. Looked up from germline, CDR1 is SEHNR and CDR2 is FQNEAQ (reference sequence). The CDR3 is 14 residues long. The CDR3 loop is CASSPGTSTDTQYF. The CDR3 nucleotides are TGTGCCAGCAGCCCCGGGACAAGCACAGATACGCAGTATTTT.